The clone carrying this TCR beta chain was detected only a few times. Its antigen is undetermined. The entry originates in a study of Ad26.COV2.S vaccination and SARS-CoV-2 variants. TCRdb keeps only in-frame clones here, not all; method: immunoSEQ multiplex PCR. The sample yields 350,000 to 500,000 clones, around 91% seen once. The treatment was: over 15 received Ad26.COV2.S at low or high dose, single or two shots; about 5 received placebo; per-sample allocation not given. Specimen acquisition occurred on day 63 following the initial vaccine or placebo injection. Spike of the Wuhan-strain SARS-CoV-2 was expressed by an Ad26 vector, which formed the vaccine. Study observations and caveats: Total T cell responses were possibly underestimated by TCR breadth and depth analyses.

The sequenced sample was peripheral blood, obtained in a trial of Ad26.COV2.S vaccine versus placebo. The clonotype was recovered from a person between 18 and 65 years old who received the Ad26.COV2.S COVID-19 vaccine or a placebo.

This CDR3 reads CASSTGRPPAAFF. For the CDR3, the DNA is TGCGCCAGCAGCACCGGACGTCCCCCTGCAGCTTTCTTT. The chain recombines TRBV5-1 with TRBJ1-1; no clear D. The V and J ends lost 4 bases and 10 bases respectively, with 17 bases between them. CDR3 length: 13 residues. Germline V gene lookup returns CDR1 SGHRS and CDR2 YFSETQ. The full variable domain, with the rest looked up from reference TRBV5-1 and TRBJ1-1, is KAGVTQTPRYLIKTRGQQVTLSCSPISGHRSVSWYQQTPGQGLQFLFEYFSETQRNKGNFPGRFSGRQFSNSRSEMNVSTLELGDSALYLCASSTGRPPAAFFGQGTRLTVV.